The 17 T cell receptor beta chains in this list originate from one sample, sequenced in a study of cytomegalovirus exposure and HLA in healthy donors. Amplification used 60 Vbeta primers and 13 Jbeta primers. Libraries were prepared by immunoSEQ multiplex PCR; TCRdb keeps only in-frame clonotypes and omits some of them. This table lists around 100,000 clones. The sample comprised PBMCs. These receptors all stem from a man between 40 and 49 years old in good health and CMV-seronegative.

The chain combines TRBV19 with TRBJ1-1, with D maybe TRBD1 (5 bases). Germline V CDR1 and CDR2: LNHDA, SQIVND (reference sequence). V lost 7 bases to trimming and J lost 6 bases, with 21 bases between them. The CDR3 has 15 amino acids. CDR3 in DNA: TGTGCCAGTAATGCTATGACTAGGGGAATGGCTGAAGCTTTCTTT. The encoded protein is CASNAMTRGMAEAFF. The full variable domain, completed using reference TRBV19 and TRBJ1-1, is DGGITQSPKYLFRKEGQNVTLSCEQNLNHDAMYWYRQDPGQGLRLIYYSQIVNDFQKGDIAEGYSVSREKKESFPLTVTSAQKNPTAFYLCASNAMTRGMAEAFFGQGTRLTVV.

This rearrangement joins TRBV6-1 to TRBJ2-6; maybe TRBD1 (6 bases). The germline CDR1 and CDR2 sequences are MNHNS and SASEGT. V shed 3 bases and J shed 4 bases, with 10 bases lying between them. The CDR3 loop spans 15 amino acids. The CDR3 region has the DNA TGTGCCAGCAGTGAGGGGGCCGCCGGGGCCAACGTCCTGACTTTC. Amino acid sequence: CASSEGAAGANVLTF.

This sequence joins TRBV10-2 and TRBJ2-7; 11 bases line up with TRBD2. Germline loops: CDR1 WSHSY, CDR2 SAAADI. After removal of 8 bases from V and 7 bases from J, the junction contained 4 bases not matched to a gene. This CDR3 contains 12 residues. The CDR3 is CASHSGRGEQYF. The DNA for the CDR3 is TGCGCCAGCCATAGCGGGAGGGGTGAGCAGTACTTC.

With regard to this clone: The same CDR3 is also encoded by other DNA sequences in this sample. The chain joins TRBV2 to TRBJ2-5; 8 positions agree with TRBD2. This CDR3 has 15 residues. With V trimmed by 7 bases and J by 3 bases, 10 bases remained unmatched. The germline gives CDR1 SNHLY, CDR2 FYNNEI. CDR3 sequence: CASTKLAGGEETQYF. In DNA, the CDR3 is TGTGCCAGCACTAAACTGGCGGGAGGAGAAGAGACCCAGTACTTC.

The genes are TRBV5-4 and TRBJ2-7; weak D call: TRBD1 (6 bases). The germline V gene has CDR1 SGHNT and CDR2 YYREEE (reference sequence). The CDR3 length is 14 residues. V was trimmed by 2 bases and J by 5 bases, leaving 14 bases between them. For the CDR3, the DNA is TGTGCCAGCAGCTTATACCGCAGGGGAGACGAGCAGTACTTC. Translation: CASSLYRRGDEQYF.

The chain has TRBV6-1 and TRBJ2-1; 9 nucleotides agree with TRBD1. CDR1 MNHNS and CDR2 SASEGT come from the germline V gene. The CDR3 has 15 residues. Trimming cost V 5 bases and J 7 bases; bases outside gene matches: 9. CDR3 loop: CASSQHRQGVNEQFF. DNA for the CDR3: TGTGCCAGCAGTCAGCACCGACAGGGGGTAAATGAGCAGTTCTTC.

This chain links TRBV29-1 with TRBJ2-3; D is ambiguous. CDR3 length: 14 residues. Trimming took off 4 bases at V and 0 bases at J, with 11 bases between the two ends. Germline values: CDR1 SQVTM, CDR2 ANQGSEA. In nucleotides, the CDR3 is TGCAGCGTTGCCACTATTCGGAGCACAGATACGCAGTATTTT. The encoded protein is CSVATIRSTDTQYF.

V and J are TRBV7-9 and TRBJ2-4; D is possibly TRBD1 (6 bases). This CDR3 is 15 amino acids long. Germline CDR1 reads SEHNR; CDR2 reads FQNEAQ (reference sequence). The V end was cut by 4 bases, the J end by 0 bases, with 10 bases between. DNA of the CDR3: TGTGCCAGCAGCTCTTACAGGGAAGCCAAAAACATTCAGTACTTC. This codes for CASSSYREAKNIQYF.

About this clone: Other DNA sequences in the same sample also yield this CDR3. CDR3 sequence reads: CASSVGGSSYEQYF. CDR3 sequence (DNA): TGTGCCAGCAGCGTAGGAGGCAGCTCCTACGAGCAGTACTTC. This chain joins TRBV9 and TRBJ2-7, with D hard to call. Germline CDR1 reads SGDLS; CDR2 reads YYNGEE. The ends were cut back, 0 bases at V and 0 bases at J, with 7 bases in the middle. The CDR3 is 14 residues long.

V gene TRBV5-4 combines with J gene TRBJ2-2; maybe TRBD2 (6 bases). Per germline, CDR1 SGHNT and CDR2 YYREEE (reference sequence). The CDR3 totals 15 residues. Trimming cost V 4 bases and J 2 bases, with 12 bases left between them. CDR3 protein: CASSPGTSNTGELFF. The CDR3 coding sequence is TGTGCCAGCAGCCCTGGGACTTCCAACACCGGGGAGCTGTTTTTT.

The chain combines TRBV19 with TRBJ2-7; 7 bases map to TRBD1. The CDR3 runs to 14 residues. CDR1 is LNHDA, CDR2 SQIVND, per germline (reference sequence). Unmatched junction bases numbered 7, after V lost 1 base and J lost 7 bases. DNA for the CDR3: TGTGCCAGTAGTATAGGCCTGGGACAGTGGGAGCAGTACTTC. Translation: CASSIGLGQWEQYF.

The chain carries TRBV10-2 and TRBJ2-2, with 11 bases aligning to TRBD2. In germline, CDR1 is WSHSY, CDR2 SAAADI. CDR3 length: 13 amino acids. V gave up 6 bases and J gave up 6 bases; unmatched junction bases: 0. CDR3 sequence reads: CASRLAGAGELFF. The CDR3 DNA reads as TGCGCCAGCAGACTAGCGGGAGCCGGGGAGCTGTTTTTT.

This chain uses TRBV12-5 with TRBJ2-7; 8 nucleotides align to TRBD1. Germline trimming cut 1 base from V and 2 bases from J; bases unmatched to any gene: 10. Germline V gene sequence: CDR1 LGHNT, CDR2 FRNRAP. The length of the CDR3 is 17 residues. The DNA for the CDR3 is TGTGCTAGTGGTTTGGAATTTGACAGGGGTACCCCCTACGAGCAGTACTTC. It encodes CASGLEFDRGTPYEQYF.

The chain joins TRBV13 to TRBJ2-7; D perhaps matches TRBD2 (7 bases). Trimming took off 0 bases at V and 1 base at J, with 13 bases between the two ends. Germline V CDR1 and CDR2: PRHDT, FYEKMQ (reference sequence). The CDR3 has 16 residues. CDR3 in DNA: TGTGCCAGCAGCTTAGGTAGGGGGGGCAAATCCTACGAGCAGTACTTC. It is translated as CASSLGRGGKSYEQYF.

The genes are TRBV4-2 and TRBJ1-6; 10 nucleotides agree with TRBD1. V shed 0 bases and J 8 bases; nucleotides not matched to a gene: 7. The CDR3 spans 17 residues. Germline values: CDR1 LGHNA, CDR2 YNFKEQ. CDR3 sequence: CASSQDAGTGEYSPLHF. The CDR3 bases are TGTGCCAGCAGCCAAGATGCCGGGACAGGGGAATATTCACCCCTCCACTTT.

The rearrangement uses TRBV5-1 and TRBJ2-1; D possibly corresponds to TRBD1 (5 bases). Trimming stripped 0 bases from V and 0 bases from J, with 13 bases between. The CDR3 is 17 amino acids. CDR1 is SGHRS and CDR2 is YFSETQ in the germline V gene. CDR3 nucleotide sequence: TGCGCCAGCAGCTTGGTCGGCAGACAGAGCTCCTACAATGAGCAGTTCTTC. Protein product: CASSLVGRQSSYNEQFF.

The rearrangement joins TRBV7-4 to TRBJ2-1, with 14 bases matching TRBD2. Germline-derived CDR1 and CDR2 are SGHVT and SQSDAQ. After removal of 5 bases from V and 1 base from J, the junction contained 13 bases not matched to a gene. CDR3 length: 20 amino acids. Here the CDR3 reads CASSARLAGGPEDSYNEQFF. The CDR3 DNA sequence: TGTGCCAGCAGCGCCCGACTAGCGGGAGGGCCTGAAGATTCCTACAATGAGCAGTTCTTC.